This T cell receptor beta chain was found in a study of OX40 agonist ivuxolimab in advanced cancers. The wider study: Partial responses were seen in three patients, one with hepatocellular carcinoma and two with cutaneous melanoma.

Libraries were prepared by immunoSEQ multiplex PCR; TCRdb keeps only in-frame clonotypes and omits some of them. Here the sample spans approximately 24,000 clones, roughly 84% being singletons. The CDR3 is 17 residues long. The V gene end was trimmed by 6 bases and the J gene end by 4 bases; junction bases not matched to a gene: 12. Germline-derived CDR1 and CDR2 are KGHSH and LQKENI. Samples were taken at baseline and on day 1 of cycles 4 and 7. The TCR sequence derives from an adult with an advanced solid tumor such as melanoma, head and neck, liver or kidney cancer. This chain connects TRBV18 to TRBJ2-5, with 12 positions matching TRBD2. This specimen was CD4+ or CD8+ T cells sorted from blood, taken in a trial of the OX40 agonist ivuxolimab. The CDR3 spells CASSPTSGGAEGETQYF. The CDR3, as DNA: TGTGCCAGCTCGCCGACTAGCGGGGGCGCCGAGGGAGAGACCCAGTACTTC.